The 15 T cell receptor beta chains below were found in one sample sequenced in a study of blood T cells in healthy people across ages. Combining a sample-barcoded 5' primer with a J-beta primer mix, a second PCR ran for 7 to 11 cycles. One entry per CDR3 protein, called by TCRdb with MiXCR from the 5' RACE reads. The table includes about 570,000 distinct CDR3 sequences, around a quarter detected once. Another study also made use of these data, one on T cells of mothers and their children.

Material for sequencing was blood. These receptor sequences come from a boy aged 2-9 years in good health.

J is TRBJ1-2 and V is TRBV7-2, with unresolved D. This CDR3 comprises 13 residues. Germline loops: CDR1 SGHTA, CDR2 FQGNSA. V was trimmed by 3 bases and J by 6 bases, leaving 11 bases between them. CDR3 sequence reads: CASSFTVKDGYTF. CDR3 coding DNA: TGTGCCAGCAGCTTCACGGTAAAGGATGGCTACACCTTC.

A few counts support this clonotype. The chain joins TRBV2 to TRBJ1-1; D might be TRBD1 (5 bases). The ends were cut back, 3 bases at V and 0 bases at J, with 11 bases in the middle. Germline V gene sequence: CDR1 SNHLY, CDR2 FYNNEI. CDR3 length: 15 amino acids. The DNA for the CDR3 is TGTGCCAGCAGTGAGGGGCTAATCATGAACACTGAAGCTTTCTTT. Amino acids: CASSEGLIMNTEAFF.

This chain links TRBV3-1 with TRBJ1-5; TRBD1 might be the D (5 bases). CDR3 length: 15 residues. Germline lookup yields CDR1 LGHDT and CDR2 YNNKEL (reference sequence). V was cut by 4 bases and J by 0 bases, with 10 bases left in between. CDR3: CASSLGRYSNQPQHF. For the CDR3, the DNA is TGTGCCAGCAGCCTGGGACGGTATAGCAATCAGCCCCAGCATTTT.

This clonotype has more than one count but fewer than ten. The gene calls are TRBV10-3 and TRBJ1-3; D is perhaps TRBD1 (5 bases). V lost 4 bases, J lost 0 bases, and 16 bases lay in between. Germline V gives CDR1 ENHRY, CDR2 SYGVKD. CDR3 length equals 17 residues. Here the CDR3 reads CAISVGTPSVSGNTIYF. CDR3 nucleotide sequence: TGTGCCATCAGTGTGGGGACCCCGTCCGTCTCTGGAAACACCATATATTTT.

This clonotype was counted only a few times. This chain connects TRBV7-9 to TRBJ2-4, with 7 bases that match TRBD2. The CDR3 has 18 amino acids. Per the germline V gene, CDR1 is SEHNR and CDR2 is FQNEAQ (reference sequence). V was pared by 1 base and J by 2 bases, with 11 bases of the junction left unmatched. The CDR3, as DNA: TGTGCCAGCAGCTTAGATCGCGACGGGAGGAAGACCAAAAACATTCAGTACTTC. Translated, it gives CASSLDRDGRKTKNIQYF.

V usage is TRBV24-1 and J usage is TRBJ2-1, with D perhaps matching TRBD1 or TRBD2 (5 bases each). CDR1 and CDR2 (germline): KGHDR, SFDVKD. V lost 4 bases to trimming and J lost 0 bases, with 12 bases between them. CDR3 length equals 16 residues. CDR3 nucleotides: TGTGCCACCAGTGAAACGGACGGGGCCTCCTACAATGAGCAGTTCTTC. Encoded protein: CATSETDGASYNEQFF.

This clonotype turned up a few times. A read error may account for a junction end that differs from germline. The genes are TRBV29-1 and TRBJ2-1; D uncertain. The CDR3 has 12 residues. The V gene's germline CDR1 is SQVTM and CDR2 ANQGSEA. DNA of the CDR3: TGCAGCCTTGAATGGTCCTACAATGAGCAGTTCTTC. Protein sequence: CSLEWSYNEQFF.

This chain links TRBV7-6 with TRBJ2-5, with 12 bases aligning to TRBD2. The closer fit of TRBJ2-1 to the DNA end suggests the J call may be wrong. The germline V gene has CDR1 SGHVS and CDR2 FNYEAQ. CDR3 size: 15 residues. Here the CDR3 DNA reads TGTGCCAGCAGCTTACGGACTAGCGGGGCCAATGAGCAGTTCTTC. The encoded protein is CASSLRTSGANEQFF.

The chain joins TRBV5-5 to TRBJ1-2; D gene unclear. V was cut by 4 bases and J by 3 bases, with 10 bases left in between. Germline V gene data show CDR1 as SGHKS and CDR2 as YYEKEE (reference sequence). This CDR3 comprises 13 residues. In nucleotides, the CDR3 is TGTGCCAGCAGCACTACCTGGGACTATGGCTACACCTTC. It encodes CASSTTWDYGYTF.

Comments on this clonotype: An end of the junction differs from the germline gene, which may be a read error. This chain connects TRBV18 to TRBJ1-3; weak D call: TRBD1 (6 bases). Germline CDR1 reads KGHSH; CDR2 reads LQKENI. The CDR3 is made up of 13 amino acids. The CDR3 sequence: CATSGVSGNTIYF. DNA for the CDR3: TGTGCCACCTCAGGGGTCTCCGGAAACACCATATATTTT.

The CDR3 loop is CASSAGVQGMETQYF. The CDR3 bases are TGTGCCAGCAGCGCCGGGGTCCAGGGGATGGAGACCCAGTACTTC. The chain uses TRBV9 and TRBJ2-5; D possibly corresponds to TRBD1 (6 bases). CDR1 is SGDLS and CDR2 is YYNGEE in the germline V gene. This CDR3 is built from 15 residues. V lost 3 bases, J lost 5 bases, and 17 bases lay in between. Based on the CDR3 plus reference TRBV9 and TRBJ2-5, the full variable domain is DSGVTQTPKHLITATGQRVTLRCSPRSGDLSVYWYQQSLDQGLQFLIQYYNGEERAKGNILERFSAQQFPDLHSELNLSSLELGDSALYFCASSAGVQGMETQYFGPGTRLLVL.

This sequence joins TRBV7-9 and TRBJ1-1; TRBD1 might be the D (5 bases). The germline V gene has CDR1 SEHNR and CDR2 FQNEAQ (reference sequence). With 5 bases removed from V and 1 base from J, the gap between germline ends came to 23 bases. The CDR3 has 18 amino acids. CDR3 loop: CASSATLGQGPRNTEAFF. DNA of the CDR3: TGTGCCAGCAGCGCAACGCTTGGACAAGGGCCGAGGAACACTGAAGCTTTCTTT.

This clonotype was seen ten or more times. The chain joins TRBV9 to TRBJ2-5; D is unclear. Trimming removed 2 bases from V and 7 bases from J, with 15 bases in between. The CDR3 consists of 14 residues. The V gene's germline CDR1 is SGDLS and CDR2 YYNGEE. The CDR3 region is CASSVLATKGTQYF. In nucleotides, the CDR3 is TGTGCCAGCAGCGTCTTGGCGACCAAAGGGACCCAGTACTTC.

This clonotype appeared a few times. The rearrangement links TRBV20-1 to TRBJ1-1, with D perhaps TRBD1 (5 bases). Looked up from germline, CDR1 is DFQATT and CDR2 is SNEGSKA (reference sequence). V was shortened by 3 bases and J by 0 bases, with 8 bases between the two germline ends. There are 13 residues in the CDR3. This chain's CDR3 is CSARGVMNTEAFF. The CDR3 DNA is TGCAGTGCTAGGGGGGTAATGAACACTGAAGCTTTCTTT.

This clonotype was seen more than once but under ten times. CDR3 sequence (DNA): TGTGCCAGCAGCTTAAGGGACAGGGACCTCTACGAGCAGTACTTC. Translated, it gives CASSLRDRDLYEQYF. V usage is TRBV5-5 and J usage is TRBJ2-5; 9 positions agree with TRBD1. The end of the DNA fits TRBJ2-7 better, so the J call may be wrong. The CDR3 loop spans 15 amino acids. The V gene's germline CDR1 is SGHKS and CDR2 YYEKEE (reference sequence).